This entry lists 2 T cell receptor beta chains sequenced from one sample in a study of early stage breast cancer tumors. Produced via immunoSEQ multiplex PCR; TCRdb's table is partial and in-frame only. Of 6,000 to 10,000 clones in the sample, approximately 65% are singletons; the top ten hold roughly 6.4%. Sequenced: breast tumor tissue. These receptors all come from a person between 65 and 80 years old with breast cancer.

This clone has a handful of counts. This chain connects TRBV5-1 to TRBJ1-1; tentative D call: TRBD1 (5 bases). Germline loops: CDR1 SGHRS, CDR2 YFSETQ. The CDR3 contains 14 residues. The V end lost 4 bases, the J end lost 3 bases, and 13 bases lay between the germline ends. Here the CDR3 reads CASSRRGLDTEAFF. As DNA, the CDR3 is TGCGCCAGCAGCAGAAGGGGACTCGACACTGAAGCTTTCTTT. Using reference TRBV5-1 and TRBJ1-1 for the parts outside the CDR3, the full variable domain is KAGVTQTPRYLIKTRGQQVTLSCSPISGHRSVSWYQQTPGQGLQFLFEYFSETQRNKGNFPGRFSGRQFSNSRSEMNVSTLELGDSALYLCASSRRGLDTEAFFGQGTRLTVV.

The rearrangement links TRBV30 to TRBJ1-6; 12 bases line up with TRBD1. The V gene end was trimmed by 2 bases and the J gene end by 10 bases; junction bases not matched to a gene: 6. CDR1 is GTSNPN and CDR2 is SVGIG in the germline V gene (reference sequence). The CDR3 has 15 residues. In nucleotides, the CDR3 is TGTGCCTGGAGTCCCGGGACAGGGGGCGCGTCACCCCTCCACTTT. It translates to CAWSPGTGGASPLHF.